Sequencing of this T cell receptor beta chain was carried out in a study of blood T cell repertoires in COVID-19. This clone turned up a few times. V lost 7 bases to trimming and J lost 0 bases, with 15 bases between them. Germline V gene data show CDR1 as MDHEN and CDR2 as SYDVKM. This CDR3 has 15 amino acids. Assay used: immunoSEQ multiplex PCR; TCRdb lists only in-frame clones, some missing. The sample records some 100,000 clones, approximately 86% being singletons. This receptor was identified in a human donor in a cohort sampled during active COVID-19. Sequencing input: peripheral blood. The J gene is TRBJ1-1, the V gene TRBV28, with D unresolved. The CDR3 reads CASTQDQYMNTEAFF. The CDR3 region has the DNA TGTGCCAGCACCCAGGATCAATACATGAACACTGAAGCTTTCTTT.